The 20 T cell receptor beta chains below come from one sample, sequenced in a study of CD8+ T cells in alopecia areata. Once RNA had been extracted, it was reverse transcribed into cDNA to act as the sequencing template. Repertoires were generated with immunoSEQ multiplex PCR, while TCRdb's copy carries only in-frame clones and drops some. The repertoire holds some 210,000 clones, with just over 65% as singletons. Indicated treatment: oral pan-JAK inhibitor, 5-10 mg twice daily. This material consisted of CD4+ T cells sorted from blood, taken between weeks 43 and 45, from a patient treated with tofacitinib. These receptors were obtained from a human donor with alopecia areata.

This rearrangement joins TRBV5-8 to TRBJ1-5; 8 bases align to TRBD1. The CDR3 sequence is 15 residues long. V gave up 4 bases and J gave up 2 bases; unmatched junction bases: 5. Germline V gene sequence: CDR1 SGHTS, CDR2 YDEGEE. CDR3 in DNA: TGTGCCAGCAGCCTCGGACAGGGAGGCAATCAGCCCCAGCATTTT. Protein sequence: CASSLGQGGNQPQHF.

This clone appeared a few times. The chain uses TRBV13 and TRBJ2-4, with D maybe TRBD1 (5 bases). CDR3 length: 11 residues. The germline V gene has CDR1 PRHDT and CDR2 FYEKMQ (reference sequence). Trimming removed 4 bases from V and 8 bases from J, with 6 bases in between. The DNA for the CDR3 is TGTGCCAGCAGCTCGACAGACATTCAGTACTTC. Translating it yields CASSSTDIQYF.

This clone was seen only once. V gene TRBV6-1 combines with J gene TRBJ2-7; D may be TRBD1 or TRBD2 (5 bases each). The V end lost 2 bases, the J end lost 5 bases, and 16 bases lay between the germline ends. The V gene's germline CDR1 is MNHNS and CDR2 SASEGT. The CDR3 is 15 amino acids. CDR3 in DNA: TGTGCCAGCAGTGAACGAACCATCGGGACCCACGAGCAGTACTTC. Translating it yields CASSERTIGTHEQYF.

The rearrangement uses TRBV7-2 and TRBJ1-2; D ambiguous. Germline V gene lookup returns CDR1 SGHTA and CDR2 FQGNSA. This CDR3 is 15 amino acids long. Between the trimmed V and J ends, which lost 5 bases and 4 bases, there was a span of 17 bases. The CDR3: CASSPGLGGTYGYTF. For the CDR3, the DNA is TGTGCCAGCAGCCCCGGTTTGGGAGGTACCTATGGCTACACCTTC.

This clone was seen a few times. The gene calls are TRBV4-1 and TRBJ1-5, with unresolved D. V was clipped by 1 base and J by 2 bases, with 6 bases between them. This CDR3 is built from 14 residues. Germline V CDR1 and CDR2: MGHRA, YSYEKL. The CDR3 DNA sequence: TGCGCCAGCAGCCAAGTAGGCGGCAATCAGCCCCAGCATTTT. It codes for CASSQVGGNQPQHF.

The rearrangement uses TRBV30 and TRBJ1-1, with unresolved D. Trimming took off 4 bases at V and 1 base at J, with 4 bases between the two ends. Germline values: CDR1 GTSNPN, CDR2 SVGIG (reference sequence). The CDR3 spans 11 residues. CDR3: CAWIENTEAFF. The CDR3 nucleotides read TGTGCCTGGATCGAGAACACTGAAGCTTTCTTT.

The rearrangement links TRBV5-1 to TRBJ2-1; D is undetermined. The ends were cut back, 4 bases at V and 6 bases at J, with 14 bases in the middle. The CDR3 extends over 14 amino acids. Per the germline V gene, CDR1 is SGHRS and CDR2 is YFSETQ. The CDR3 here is CASSVGTTANEQFF. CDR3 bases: TGCGCCAGCAGCGTCGGAACGACCGCCAATGAGCAGTTCTTC.

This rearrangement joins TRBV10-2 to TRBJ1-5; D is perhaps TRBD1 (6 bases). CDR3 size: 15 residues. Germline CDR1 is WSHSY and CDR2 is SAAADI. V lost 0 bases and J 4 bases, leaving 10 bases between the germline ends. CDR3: CASSESGHPNQPQHF. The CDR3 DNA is TGCGCCAGCAGTGAGTCGGGACACCCTAATCAGCCCCAGCATTTT.

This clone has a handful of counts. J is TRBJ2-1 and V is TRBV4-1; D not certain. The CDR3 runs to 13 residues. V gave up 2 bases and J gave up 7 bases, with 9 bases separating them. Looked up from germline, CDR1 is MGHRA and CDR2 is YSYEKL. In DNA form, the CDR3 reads TGCGCCAGCAGCCAACAACGACTGAATGAGCAGTTCTTC. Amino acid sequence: CASSQQRLNEQFF.

The CDR3 is CASSRETQYF. The CDR3 DNA reads as TGTGCCAGCAGTAGAGAGACCCAGTACTTC. The V gene is TRBV2, the J gene TRBJ2-5, with D hard to call. Germline lookup yields CDR1 SNHLY and CDR2 FYNNEI. V lost 5 bases and J 4 bases, leaving 2 bases between the germline ends. The CDR3 spans 10 residues.

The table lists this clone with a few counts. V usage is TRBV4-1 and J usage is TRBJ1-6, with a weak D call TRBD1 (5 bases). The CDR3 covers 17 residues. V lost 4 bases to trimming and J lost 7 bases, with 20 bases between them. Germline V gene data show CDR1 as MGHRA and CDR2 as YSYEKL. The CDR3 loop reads CASSLNFREIPNSPLHF. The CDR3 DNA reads TGCGCCAGCAGCCTCAATTTCAGGGAGATCCCGAATTCACCCCTCCACTTT.

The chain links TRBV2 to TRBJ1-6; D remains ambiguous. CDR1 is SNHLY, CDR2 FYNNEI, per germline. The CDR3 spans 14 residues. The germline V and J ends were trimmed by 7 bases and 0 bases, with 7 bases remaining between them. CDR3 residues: CASTTSSYNSPLHF. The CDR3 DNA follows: TGTGCCAGCACGACGAGCTCCTATAATTCACCCCTCCACTTT.

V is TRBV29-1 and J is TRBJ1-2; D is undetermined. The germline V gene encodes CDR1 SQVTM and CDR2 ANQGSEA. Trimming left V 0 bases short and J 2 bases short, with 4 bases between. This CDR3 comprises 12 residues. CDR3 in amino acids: CSVEEGNYGYTF. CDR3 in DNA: TGCAGCGTTGAAGAGGGCAACTATGGCTACACCTTC.

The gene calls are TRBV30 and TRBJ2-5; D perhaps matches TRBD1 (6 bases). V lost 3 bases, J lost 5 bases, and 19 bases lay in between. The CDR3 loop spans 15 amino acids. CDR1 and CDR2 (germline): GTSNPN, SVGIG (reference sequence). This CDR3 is CAWRDRDTYGETQYF. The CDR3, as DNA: TGTGCCTGGAGGGACCGGGACACCTACGGGGAGACCCAGTACTTC.

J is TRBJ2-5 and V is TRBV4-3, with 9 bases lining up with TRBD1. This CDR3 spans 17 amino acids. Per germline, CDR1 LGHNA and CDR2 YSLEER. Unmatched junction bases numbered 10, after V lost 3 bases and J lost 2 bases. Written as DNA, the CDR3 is TGCGCCAGCAGCCACGGGACAGGGAGTTTTTGGCAAGAGACCCAGTACTTC. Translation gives CASSHGTGSFWQETQYF.

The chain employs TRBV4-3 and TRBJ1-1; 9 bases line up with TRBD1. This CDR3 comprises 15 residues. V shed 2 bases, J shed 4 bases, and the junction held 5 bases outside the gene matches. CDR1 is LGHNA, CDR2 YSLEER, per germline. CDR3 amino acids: CASSQRTGASTEAFF. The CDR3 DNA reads TGCGCCAGCAGCCAACGGACAGGGGCGAGCACTGAAGCTTTCTTT.

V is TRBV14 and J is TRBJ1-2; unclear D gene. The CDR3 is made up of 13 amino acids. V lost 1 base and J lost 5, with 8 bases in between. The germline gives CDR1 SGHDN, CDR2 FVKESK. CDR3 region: CASSQGGSYGYTF. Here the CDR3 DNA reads TGTGCCAGCAGCCAAGGAGGTTCGTATGGCTACACCTTC. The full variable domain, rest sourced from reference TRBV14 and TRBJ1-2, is EAGVTQFPSHSVIEKGQTVTLRCDPISGHDNLYWYRRVMGKEIKFLLHFVKESKQDESGMPNNRFLAERTGGTYSTLKVQPAELEDSGVYFCASSQGGSYGYTFGSGTRLTVV.

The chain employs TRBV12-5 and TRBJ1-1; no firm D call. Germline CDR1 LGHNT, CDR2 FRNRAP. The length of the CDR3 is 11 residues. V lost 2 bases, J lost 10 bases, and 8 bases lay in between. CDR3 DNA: TGTGCTAGTGGTTTGTGGAGGGTAGCTTTCTTT. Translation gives CASGLWRVAFF.

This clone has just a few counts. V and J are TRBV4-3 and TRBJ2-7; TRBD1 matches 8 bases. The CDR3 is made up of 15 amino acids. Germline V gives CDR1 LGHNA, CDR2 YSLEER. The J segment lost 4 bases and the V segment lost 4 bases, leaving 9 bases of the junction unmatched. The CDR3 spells CASSRTSGGGYEQYF. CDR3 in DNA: TGCGCCAGCAGCCGGACCTCAGGGGGCGGATACGAGCAGTACTTC.

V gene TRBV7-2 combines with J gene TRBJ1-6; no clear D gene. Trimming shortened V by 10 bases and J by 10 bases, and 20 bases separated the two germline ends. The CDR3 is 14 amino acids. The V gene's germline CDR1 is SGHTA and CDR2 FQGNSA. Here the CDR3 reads CATARLARGSPLHF. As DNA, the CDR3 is TGTGCCACCGCCCGTCTGGCCCGCGGGTCACCCCTCCACTTT.